The 24 T cell receptor beta chains presented below share a single source sample, sequenced in a study of control samples from healthy donors and cancer patients. Using immunoSEQ multiplex PCR, the repertoire was profiled, and TCRdb retains in-frame clones only, with some absent. The profile covers more than 100,000 clones, with about nine tenths appearing a single time and 7.8% taken by the ten largest. The sequencing input was blood. These receptors were obtained from a woman between 18 and 29 years old in good health.

The table lists this clone with a count of one. The chain uses TRBV5-1 and TRBJ1-1; no reliable D call. Trimming removed 2 bases at V and 1 base at J, with 9 bases between. The CDR3 is made up of 14 amino acids. Germline values: CDR1 SGHRS, CDR2 YFSETQ. As DNA, the CDR3 is TGCGCCAGCAGCTTCCTGACGGGGAACACTGAAGCTTTCTTT. This codes for CASSFLTGNTEAFF. Drawing the rest from reference TRBV5-1 and TRBJ1-1, the complete variable domain is KAGVTQTPRYLIKTRGQQVTLSCSPISGHRSVSWYQQTPGQGLQFLFEYFSETQRNKGNFPGRFSGRQFSNSRSEMNVSTLELGDSALYLCASSFLTGNTEAFFGQGTRLTVV.

V gene TRBV7-9 combines with J gene TRBJ1-5; 8 bases line up with TRBD1. Germline CDR1 is SEHNR and CDR2 is FQNEAQ (reference sequence). Unmatched junction bases numbered 2, after V lost 5 bases and J lost 2 bases. The CDR3 is 14 amino acids. CDR3: CASSLDRGNQPQHF. Here the CDR3 DNA reads TGTGCCAGCAGCCTGGACAGGGGCAATCAGCCCCAGCATTTT.

The chain uses TRBV9 and TRBJ1-1; D gene unclear. With 1 base removed from V and 0 bases from J, the gap between germline ends came to 10 bases. This CDR3 has 15 amino acids. The V gene's germline CDR1 is SGDLS and CDR2 YYNGEE. CDR3 DNA sequence: TGTGCCAGCAGCGTATACCGGGGTGTGAACACTGAAGCTTTCTTT. Amino acid sequence: CASSVYRGVNTEAFF.

The chain couples TRBV4-2 to TRBJ2-7; perhaps TRBD1 as D (5 bases). V lost 6 bases, J lost 3 bases, and 15 bases lay in between. The CDR3 is 14 amino acids. CDR1 is LGHNA and CDR2 is YNFKEQ in the germline V gene. The CDR3 reads CASRPGGADYEQYF. In DNA form, the CDR3 reads TGTGCCAGCAGACCTGGTGGGGCGGACTACGAGCAGTACTTC.

This chain joins TRBV27 and TRBJ1-4; D remains unclear. With 4 bases removed from V and 0 bases from J, the gap between germline ends came to 6 bases. Germline V gives CDR1 MNHEY, CDR2 SMNVEV (reference sequence). This CDR3 is built from 14 residues. The CDR3 loop is CASSSLSTNEKLFF. The CDR3, as DNA: TGTGCCAGCAGTTCCCTTTCAACTAATGAAAAACTGTTTTTT. Full variable domain (remainder filled in from reference TRBV27 and TRBJ1-4): EAQVTQNPRYLITVTGKKLTVTCSQNMNHEYMSWYRQDPGLGLRQIYYSMNVEVTDKGDVPEGYKVSRKEKRNFPLILESPSPNQTSLYFCASSSLSTNEKLFFGSGTQLSVL.

The J gene is TRBJ2-7, the V gene TRBV28; D not certain. The length of the CDR3 is 14 residues. V lost 3 bases and J lost 0, with 9 bases in between. CDR1 is MDHEN and CDR2 is SYDVKM in the germline V gene. CDR3 in amino acids: CASSLSLGSYEQYF. The CDR3 coding sequence is TGTGCCAGCAGTTTGAGTCTCGGCTCCTACGAGCAGTACTTC.

The chain uses TRBV19 and TRBJ1-1; TRBD1 might be the D (6 bases). This CDR3 region has 14 residues. The V gene's germline CDR1 is LNHDA and CDR2 SQIVND (reference sequence). Trimming cost V 9 bases and J 10 bases, with 24 bases left between them. The CDR3: CASERVRGGVGAFF. The CDR3 DNA reads as TGTGCCAGCGAGCGGGTCCGGGGGGGCGTCGGAGCTTTCTTT.

This chain uses TRBV3-1 (or the pseudogene TRBV3-2) with TRBJ1-1; no definite D call. Germline CDR1 is LGHDT and CDR2 is YNNKEL (reference sequence). V gave up 0 bases and J gave up 10 bases, with 9 bases separating them. The CDR3 is 12 residues long. In DNA, the CDR3 is TGTGCCAGCAGCCAAGATACGTGGCTAGCTTTCTTT. Its translation is CASSQDTWLAFF.

V is TRBV11-2 and J is TRBJ2-1; 9 positions match TRBD2. Germline V gene lookup returns CDR1 SGHAT and CDR2 FQNNGV. V was clipped by 7 bases and J by 0 bases; unmatched bases: 10. The CDR3 extends over 17 amino acids. The CDR3 is CASTAGGPVSSYNEQFF. The CDR3 coding sequence is TGTGCCAGCACGGCGGGAGGGCCGGTCAGCTCCTACAATGAGCAGTTCTTC.

This sequence joins TRBV18 and TRBJ1-3; D gene uncertain. The CDR3 sequence is 14 residues long. V dropped 3 bases and J dropped 0 bases, with 6 bases sitting between them. Germline CDR1 KGHSH, CDR2 LQKENI. DNA for the CDR3: TGTGCCAGCTCACCCTATCTCTCTGGAAACACCATATATTTT. As protein: CASSPYLSGNTIYF.

This clone was seen a single time. The chain uses TRBV5-1 and TRBJ2-3, with D possibly TRBD2 on 6 matching bases. The CDR3 contains 14 residues. The V gene's germline CDR1 is SGHRS and CDR2 YFSETQ. Trimming took 2 bases from V and 1 from J, leaving 8 bases between them. The CDR3 loop is CASSFGGRTDTQYF. The CDR3 DNA sequence: TGCGCCAGCAGCTTCGGGGGTCGCACAGATACGCAGTATTTT.

This chain uses TRBV7-2 with TRBJ1-1; the D gene is possibly TRBD1 (5 bases). In germline, CDR1 is SGHTA, CDR2 FQGNSA. CDR3 length: 15 amino acids. The V and J ends lost 0 bases and 1 base respectively, with 9 bases between them. The CDR3 DNA follows: TGTGCCAGCAGCTTAGCTCGCGGGGCGAACACTGAAGCTTTCTTT. It specifies CASSLARGANTEAFF.

The chain is built from TRBV7-9 and TRBJ2-5; perhaps TRBD1 as D (5 bases). The CDR3 is made up of 14 amino acids. Germline CDR1 and CDR2: SEHNR and FQNEAQ (reference sequence). With 5 bases removed from V and 5 bases from J, the gap between germline ends came to 15 bases. CDR3 nucleotides: TGTGCCAGCAGCGGGGCCCCCCAAGGGGAGACCCAGTACTTC. Translated, it gives CASSGAPQGETQYF.

The J gene is TRBJ2-1, the V gene TRBV7-6, with D perhaps TRBD1 (5 bases). With 3 bases removed from V and 5 bases from J, the gap between germline ends came to 11 bases. Per germline, CDR1 SGHVS and CDR2 FNYEAQ. This CDR3 has 14 residues. The CDR3 DNA reads as TGTGCCAGCAGCTTTGTGCGACAGAACAATGAGCAGTTCTTC. This codes for CASSFVRQNNEQFF. Complete variable domain (other parts from reference TRBV7-6 and TRBJ2-1): GAGVSQSPRYKVTKRGQDVALRCDPISGHVSLYWYRQALGQGPEFLTYFNYEAQQDKSGLPNDRFSAERPEGSISTLTIQRTEQRDSAMYRCASSFVRQNNEQFFGPGTRLTVL.

V usage is TRBV7-2 and J usage is TRBJ1-5; D call uncertain. Trimming took off 1 base at V and 1 base at J, with 8 bases between the two ends. The germline gives CDR1 SGHTA, CDR2 FQGNSA. The CDR3 totals 15 residues. The CDR3 region is CASSLEGVSNQPQHF. DNA for the CDR3: TGTGCCAGCAGCTTAGAGGGTGTGAGCAATCAGCCCCAGCATTTT. The variable domain in full, completed from reference TRBV7-2 and TRBJ1-5, reads GAGVSQSPSNKVTEKGKDVELRCDPISGHTALYWYRQSLGQGLEFLIYFQGNSAPDKSGLPSDRFSAERTGGSVSTLTIQRTQQEDSAVYLCASSLEGVSNQPQHFGDGTRLSIL.

The V gene is TRBV11-2, the J gene TRBJ2-7, with no clear D. From germline, CDR1 is SGHAT and CDR2 FQNNGV. The CDR3 covers 14 residues. The V end lost 2 bases, the J end lost 1 base, and 9 bases lay between the germline ends. CDR3 loop: CASSLIEGSYEQYF. For the CDR3, the DNA is TGTGCCAGCAGCTTAATTGAAGGATCCTACGAGCAGTACTTC.

The DNA of the CDR3 is TGTGCCAGCTCACCACTAGACCCCTTGAACACTGAAGCTTTCTTT. It specifies CASSPLDPLNTEAFF. The chain employs TRBV18 and TRBJ1-1; D gene ambiguous. CDR3 length: 15 residues. CDR1 is KGHSH, CDR2 LQKENI, per germline. The V and J ends lost 1 base and 0 bases respectively, with 9 bases between them.

Here the CDR3 DNA reads TGCGCCAGCAGCTTGGGGACAGGTTCGATCTCCTACGAGCAGTACTTC. Protein: CASSLGTGSISYEQYF. This sequence joins TRBV5-1 and TRBJ2-7; 7 nucleotides agree with TRBD1. The CDR3 covers 16 residues. Germline CDR1 SGHRS, CDR2 YFSETQ. J was trimmed by 0 bases and V by 0 bases; bases with no gene match: 6.

The gene calls are TRBV6-6 and TRBJ2-6; 8 nucleotides match TRBD1. Per germline, CDR1 MNHNY and CDR2 SVGAGI (reference sequence). The CDR3 extends over 16 amino acids. V trimming: 5 bases; J trimming: 4 bases; junction bases outside the gene matches: 7. CDR3 bases: TGTGCCAGCAGTACGGGACAGGCAGGAGGGGCCAACGTCCTGACTTTC. Translating gives CASSTGQAGGANVLTF.

The J gene is TRBJ2-7, the V gene TRBV6-2 or TRBV6-3; D not certain. Trimming removed 0 bases from V and 4 bases from J, with 4 bases in between. The CDR3 length is 12 residues. Germline assignment: CDR1 MNHEY and CDR2 SVGEGT. The CDR3 DNA reads TGTGCCAGCAGTTACTCTCAGTACGAGCAGTACTTC. As protein: CASSYSQYEQYF.

This clone was seen just once. V is TRBV28 and J is TRBJ2-5, with a weak D call TRBD2 (7 bases). V was trimmed by 4 bases and J by 7 bases, leaving 19 bases between them. The germline V gene has CDR1 MDHEN and CDR2 SYDVKM. The CDR3 sequence is 15 residues long. The CDR3 DNA reads TGTGCCAGCAGTTCTGGGGGGGCGGTCCGTCGGACCCAGTACTTC. It encodes CASSSGGAVRRTQYF.

The chain combines TRBV28 with TRBJ1-5; 9 bases match TRBD1. This CDR3 is 16 amino acids long. The J segment lost 1 base and the V segment lost 7 bases, leaving 8 bases of the junction unmatched. Germline V gives CDR1 MDHEN, CDR2 SYDVKM. In DNA form, the CDR3 reads TGTGCCAGCATCCTGGACAGGGGAGGAAGCAATCAGCCCCAGCATTTT. It codes for CASILDRGGSNQPQHF.

The chain links TRBV4-1 to TRBJ2-2; no reliable D call. V lost 4 bases to trimming and J lost 4 bases, with 13 bases between them. Germline V gene data show CDR1 as MGHRA and CDR2 as YSYEKL. The CDR3 runs to 15 residues. The CDR3 loop is CASSRNPSGTGELFF. CDR3 coding DNA: TGCGCCAGCAGCCGAAATCCGTCAGGCACCGGGGAGCTGTTTTTT.

The chain couples TRBV23-1 to TRBJ1-1; D gene unclear. TRBV23-1 is sorted into the ORF group, with uncertain function. The germline V and J ends were trimmed by 4 bases and 2 bases, with 23 bases remaining between them. This CDR3 comprises 18 residues. The CDR3 DNA sequence: TGCGCCAGCAGTCTAAGTCCGAATCCAAGGAAACGCAACACTGAAGCTTTCTTT. As protein: CASSLSPNPRKRNTEAFF.